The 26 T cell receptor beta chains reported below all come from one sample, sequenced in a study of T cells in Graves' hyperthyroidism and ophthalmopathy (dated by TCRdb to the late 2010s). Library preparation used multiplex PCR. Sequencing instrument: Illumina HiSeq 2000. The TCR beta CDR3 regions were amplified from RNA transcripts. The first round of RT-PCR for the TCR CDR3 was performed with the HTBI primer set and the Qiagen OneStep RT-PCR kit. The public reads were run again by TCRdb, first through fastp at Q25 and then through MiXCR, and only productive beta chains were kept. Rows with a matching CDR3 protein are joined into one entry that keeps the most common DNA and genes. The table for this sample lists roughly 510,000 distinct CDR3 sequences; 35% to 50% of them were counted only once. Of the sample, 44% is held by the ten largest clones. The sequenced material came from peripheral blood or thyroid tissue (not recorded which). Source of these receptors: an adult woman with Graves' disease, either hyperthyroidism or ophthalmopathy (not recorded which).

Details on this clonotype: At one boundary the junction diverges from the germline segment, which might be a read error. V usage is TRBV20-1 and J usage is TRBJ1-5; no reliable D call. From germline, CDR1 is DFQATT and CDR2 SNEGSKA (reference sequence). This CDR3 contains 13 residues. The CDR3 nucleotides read TGTGCCTGGGCCGAGGGTCGCAATCAGCCCCAGCATTTT. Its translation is CAWAEGRNQPQHF.

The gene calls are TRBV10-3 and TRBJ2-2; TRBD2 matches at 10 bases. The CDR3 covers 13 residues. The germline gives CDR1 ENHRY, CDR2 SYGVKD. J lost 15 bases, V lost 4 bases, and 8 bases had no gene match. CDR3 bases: TGTGCCATCAGTGGTGAGCGGGAGGGAATCGTGTTTTTT. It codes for CAISGEREGIVFF.

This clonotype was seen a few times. The CDR3 here is CASSVDAGSLEVFF. Written as DNA, the CDR3 is TGTGCCAGCAGCGTAGATGCAGGATCGCTCGAAGTGTTTTTT. This sequence joins TRBV9 and TRBJ2-2, with D unclear. The germline gives CDR1 SGDLS, CDR2 YYNGEE. The CDR3 runs to 14 residues. Deletions cut 0 bases from V and 15 bases from J, with 18 bases between.

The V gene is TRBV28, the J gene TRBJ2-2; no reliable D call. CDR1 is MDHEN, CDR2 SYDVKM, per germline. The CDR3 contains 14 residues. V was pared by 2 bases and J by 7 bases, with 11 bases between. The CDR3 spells CASSLAQEGGELFF. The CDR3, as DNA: TGTGCCAGCAGTTTAGCCCAAGAAGGCGGGGAGCTGTTTTTT.

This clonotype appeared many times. CDR3 in amino acids: CASSFDRAYEQYF. CDR3 bases: TGCGCCAGCAGCTTTGACAGGGCCTACGAGCAGTACTTC. The V call is TRBV5-1, the J call TRBJ2-7; TRBD1 aligns across 7 bases. J lost 2 bases, V lost 2 bases, and 1 base had no gene match. Germline V gene data show CDR1 as SGHRS and CDR2 as YFSETQ. This CDR3 is 13 amino acids long.

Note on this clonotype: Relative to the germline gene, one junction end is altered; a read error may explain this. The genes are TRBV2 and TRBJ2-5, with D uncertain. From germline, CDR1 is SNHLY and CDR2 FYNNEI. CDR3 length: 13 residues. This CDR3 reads CASGREQQEAQYF. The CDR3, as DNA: TGTGCCAGCGGTCGAGAGCAGCAAGAGGCCCAGTACTTC.

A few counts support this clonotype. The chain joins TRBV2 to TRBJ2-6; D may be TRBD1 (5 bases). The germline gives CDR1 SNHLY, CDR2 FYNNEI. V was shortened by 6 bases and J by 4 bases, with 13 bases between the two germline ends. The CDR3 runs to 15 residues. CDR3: CASRRDRSGANVLTF. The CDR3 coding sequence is TGTGCCAGCAGACGTGACAGATCCGGGGCCAACGTCCTGACTTTC.

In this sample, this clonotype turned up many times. The CDR3, as DNA: TGTGCCAGCAGCCCGACAGGGGGTGGTGTCGAGACCCAGTACTTC. It specifies CASSPTGGGVETQYF. The chain links TRBV7-2 to TRBJ2-5; 9 positions match TRBD1. Per germline, CDR1 SGHTA and CDR2 FQGNSA. The CDR3 is 15 residues long. V gave up 5 bases and J gave up 5 bases; unmatched junction bases: 9.

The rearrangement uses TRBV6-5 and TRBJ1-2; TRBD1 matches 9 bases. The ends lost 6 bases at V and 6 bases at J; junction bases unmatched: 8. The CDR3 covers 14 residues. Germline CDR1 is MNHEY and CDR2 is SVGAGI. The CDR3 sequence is CASRDPGQGHGYTF. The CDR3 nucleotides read TGTGCCAGCAGGGATCCGGGACAGGGTCATGGCTACACCTTC.

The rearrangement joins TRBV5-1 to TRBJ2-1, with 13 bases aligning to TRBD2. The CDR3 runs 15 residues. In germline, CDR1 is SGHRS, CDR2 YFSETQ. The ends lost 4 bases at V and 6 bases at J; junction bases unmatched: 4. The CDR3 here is CASSTGTSGINEQFF. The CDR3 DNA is TGCGCCAGCAGCACCGGGACTAGCGGGATCAATGAGCAGTTCTTC.

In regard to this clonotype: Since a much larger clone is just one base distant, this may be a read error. The CDR3 reads CSGLSSGETQYF. CDR3 bases: TGCAGCGGTCTTAGTTCCGGTGAGACCCAGTACTTC. The genes are TRBV29-1 and TRBJ2-5; D not certain. Germline-derived CDR1 and CDR2 are SQVTM and ANQGSEA. The length of the CDR3 is 12 residues. The V and J ends lost 7 bases and 5 bases respectively, with 14 bases between them.

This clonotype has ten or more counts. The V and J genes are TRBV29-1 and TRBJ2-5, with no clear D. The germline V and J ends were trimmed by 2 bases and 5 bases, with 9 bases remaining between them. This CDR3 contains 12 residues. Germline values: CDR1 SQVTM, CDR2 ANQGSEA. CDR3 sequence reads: CSVENRTETQYF. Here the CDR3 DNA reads TGCAGCGTTGAAAACCGGACGGAGACCCAGTACTTC.

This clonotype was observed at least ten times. The DNA for the CDR3 is TGTGCCAGTTCCAAAAGCCACAAGGGGACGGGCTACACCTTC. Amino acid sequence: CASSKSHKGTGYTF. V and J are TRBV19 and TRBJ1-2; maybe TRBD1 (5 bases). The CDR3 is 14 residues long. The V end lost 8 bases, the J end lost 8 bases, and 21 bases lay between the germline ends. From germline, CDR1 is LNHDA and CDR2 SQIVND (reference sequence). Looking up the rest from reference TRBV19 and TRBJ1-2 gives the full variable domain: DGGITQSPKYLFRKEGQNVTLSCEQNLNHDAMYWYRQDPGQGLRLIYYSQIVNDFQKGDIAEGYSVSREKKESFPLTVTSAQKNPTAFYLCASSKSHKGTGYTFGSGTRLTVV.

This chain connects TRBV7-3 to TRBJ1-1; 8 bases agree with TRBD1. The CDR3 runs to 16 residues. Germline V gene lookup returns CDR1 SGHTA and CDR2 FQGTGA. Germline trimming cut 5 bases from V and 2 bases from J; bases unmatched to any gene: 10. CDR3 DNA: TGTGCCAGCAGCCAAGATAAGGCAGGGGGCAACACTGAAGCTTTCTTT. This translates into CASSQDKAGGNTEAFF.

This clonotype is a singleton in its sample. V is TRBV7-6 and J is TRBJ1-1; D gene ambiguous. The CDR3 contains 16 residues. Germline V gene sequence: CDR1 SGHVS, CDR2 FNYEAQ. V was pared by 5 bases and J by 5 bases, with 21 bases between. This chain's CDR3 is CASSPMALTGGTEAFF. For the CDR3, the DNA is TGTGCCAGCAGCCCGATGGCCTTGACGGGAGGAACTGAAGCTTTCTTT. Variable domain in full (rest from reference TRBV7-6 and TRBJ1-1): GAGVSQSPRYKVTKRGQDVALRCDPISGHVSLYWYRQALGQGPEFLTYFNYEAQQDKSGLPNDRFSAERPEGSISTLTIQRTEQRDSAMYRCASSPMALTGGTEAFFGQGTRLTVV.

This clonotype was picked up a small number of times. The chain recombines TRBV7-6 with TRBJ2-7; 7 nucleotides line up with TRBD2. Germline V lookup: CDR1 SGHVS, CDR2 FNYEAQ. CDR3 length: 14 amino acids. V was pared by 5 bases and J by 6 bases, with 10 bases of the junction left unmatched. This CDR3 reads CASSERLAPSEQYF. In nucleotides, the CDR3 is TGTGCCAGCAGCGAAAGACTAGCCCCCAGCGAGCAGTACTTC.

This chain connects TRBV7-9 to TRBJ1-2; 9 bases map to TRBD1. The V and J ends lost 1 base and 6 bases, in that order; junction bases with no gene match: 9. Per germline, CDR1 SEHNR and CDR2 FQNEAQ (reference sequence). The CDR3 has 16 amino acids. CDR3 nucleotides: TGTGCCAGCAGCTTAGGAGGTGGGACAGGGATCCATGGCTACACCTTC. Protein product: CASSLGGGTGIHGYTF.

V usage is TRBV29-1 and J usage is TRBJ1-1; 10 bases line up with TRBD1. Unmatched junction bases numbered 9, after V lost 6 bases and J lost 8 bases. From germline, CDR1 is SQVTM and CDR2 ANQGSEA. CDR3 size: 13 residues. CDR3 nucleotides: TGCAGCGTCGTACAGGGGACAGGGGCCGAAGCTTTCTTT. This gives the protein CSVVQGTGAEAFF.

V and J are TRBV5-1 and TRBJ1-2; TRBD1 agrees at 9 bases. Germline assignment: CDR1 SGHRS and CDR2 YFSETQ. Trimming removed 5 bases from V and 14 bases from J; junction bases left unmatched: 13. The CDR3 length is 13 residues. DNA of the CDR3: TGCGCCAGCAGACCGGGACAGGGAGGTGGCTGTACCTTC. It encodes CASRPGQGGGCTF.

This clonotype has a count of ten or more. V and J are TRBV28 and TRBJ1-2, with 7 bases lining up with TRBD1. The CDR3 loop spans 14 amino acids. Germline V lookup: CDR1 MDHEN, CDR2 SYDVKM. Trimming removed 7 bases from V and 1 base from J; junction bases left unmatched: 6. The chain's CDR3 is CASTPGQINYGYTF. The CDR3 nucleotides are TGTGCCAGCACCCCGGGACAGATTAACTATGGCTACACCTTC.

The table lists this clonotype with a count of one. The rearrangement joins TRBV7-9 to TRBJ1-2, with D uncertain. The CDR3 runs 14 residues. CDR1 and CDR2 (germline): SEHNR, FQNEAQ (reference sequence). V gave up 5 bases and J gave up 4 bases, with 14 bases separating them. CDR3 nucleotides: TGTGCCAGCAGCGCCCGTAGGGAGGGCTATGGCTACACCTTC. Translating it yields CASSARREGYGYTF.

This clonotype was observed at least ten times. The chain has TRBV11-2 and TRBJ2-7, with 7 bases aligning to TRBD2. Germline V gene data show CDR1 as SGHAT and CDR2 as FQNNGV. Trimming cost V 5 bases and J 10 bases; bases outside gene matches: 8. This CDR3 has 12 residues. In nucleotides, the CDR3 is TGTGCCAGCAGCCTTCTCGGGGGGTACCAGTACTTC. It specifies CASSLLGGYQYF.

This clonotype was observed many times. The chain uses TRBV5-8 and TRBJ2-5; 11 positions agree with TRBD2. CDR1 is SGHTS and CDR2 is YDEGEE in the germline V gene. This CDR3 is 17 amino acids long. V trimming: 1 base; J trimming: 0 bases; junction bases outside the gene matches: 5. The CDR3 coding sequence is TGTGCCAGCAGCTTGCTTTTAGCGGGAGGGAACCAAGAGACCCAGTACTTC. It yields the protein CASSLLLAGGNQETQYF.

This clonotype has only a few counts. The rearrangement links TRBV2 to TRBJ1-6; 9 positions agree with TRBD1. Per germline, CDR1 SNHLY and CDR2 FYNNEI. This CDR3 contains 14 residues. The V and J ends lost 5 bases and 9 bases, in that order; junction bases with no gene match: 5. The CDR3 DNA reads TGTGCCAGCAGTACCGGGACAGGGACTTCACCCCTCCACTTT. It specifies CASSTGTGTSPLHF.

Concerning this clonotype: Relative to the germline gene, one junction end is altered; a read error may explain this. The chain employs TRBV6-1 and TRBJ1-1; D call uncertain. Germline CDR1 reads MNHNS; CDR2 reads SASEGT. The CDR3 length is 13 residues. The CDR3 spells CASRATLNTEAFF. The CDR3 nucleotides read TGCGCCAGCAGAGCTACACTGAACACTGAAGCTTTCTTT.

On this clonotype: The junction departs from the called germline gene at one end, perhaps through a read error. The CDR3 here is CAISGGGTSGSF. The CDR3 DNA reads as TGTGCCATCAGTGGAGGTGGGACTAGCGGGAGTTTC. This sequence joins TRBV10-3 and TRBJ2-6; TRBD2 matches 14 bases. The CDR3 runs 12 residues. The germline CDR1 and CDR2 sequences are ENHRY and SYGVKD.